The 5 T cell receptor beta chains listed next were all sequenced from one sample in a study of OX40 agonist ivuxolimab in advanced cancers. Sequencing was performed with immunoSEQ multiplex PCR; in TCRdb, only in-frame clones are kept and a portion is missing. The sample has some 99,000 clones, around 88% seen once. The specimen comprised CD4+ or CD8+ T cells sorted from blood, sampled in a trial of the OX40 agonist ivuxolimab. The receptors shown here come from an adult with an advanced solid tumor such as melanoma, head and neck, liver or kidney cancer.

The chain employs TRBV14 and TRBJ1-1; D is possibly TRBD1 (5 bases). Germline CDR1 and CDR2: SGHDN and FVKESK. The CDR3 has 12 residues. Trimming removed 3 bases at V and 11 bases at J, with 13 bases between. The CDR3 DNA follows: TGTGCCAGCAGCCATACAACAGGTCAGGCTTTCTTT. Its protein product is CASSHTTGQAFF.

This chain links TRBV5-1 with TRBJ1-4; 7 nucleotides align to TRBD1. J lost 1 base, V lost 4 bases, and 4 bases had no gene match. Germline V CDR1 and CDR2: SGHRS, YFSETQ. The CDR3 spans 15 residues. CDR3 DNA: TGCGCCAGCAGCGAAGGGGGCCTAACTAATGAAAAACTGTTTTTT. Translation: CASSEGGLTNEKLFF.

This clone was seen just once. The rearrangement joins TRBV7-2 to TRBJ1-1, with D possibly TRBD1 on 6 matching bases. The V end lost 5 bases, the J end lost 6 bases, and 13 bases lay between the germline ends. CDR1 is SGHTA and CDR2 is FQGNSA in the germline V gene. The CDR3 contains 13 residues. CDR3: CASSPRGFAEAFF. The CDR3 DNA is TGTGCCAGCAGCCCAAGGGGGTTCGCTGAAGCTTTCTTT.

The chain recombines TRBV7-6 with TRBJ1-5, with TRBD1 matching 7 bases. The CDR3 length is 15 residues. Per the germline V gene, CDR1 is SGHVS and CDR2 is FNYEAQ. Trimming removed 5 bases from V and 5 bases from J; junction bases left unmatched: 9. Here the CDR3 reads CASSPGGQADQPQHF. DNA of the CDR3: TGTGCCAGCAGCCCAGGGGGGCAGGCGGATCAGCCCCAGCATTTT.

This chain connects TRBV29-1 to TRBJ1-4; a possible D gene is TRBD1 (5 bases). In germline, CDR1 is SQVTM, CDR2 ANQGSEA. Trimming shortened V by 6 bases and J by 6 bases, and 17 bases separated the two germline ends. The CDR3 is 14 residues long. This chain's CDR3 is CSVVPGHSDEKLFF. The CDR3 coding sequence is TGCAGCGTAGTTCCAGGACACTCGGATGAAAAACTGTTTTTT.